Reported below is one T cell receptor (beta chain). These data originate in a study of blood T cell repertoires in COVID-19. Only in-frame clones appear in the TCRdb table, and some are missing; sequencing was by immunoSEQ multiplex PCR. The data contain around 390,000 clones, approximately 87% of them singletons. Germline CDR1 reads SGHTA; CDR2 reads FQGNSA. The CDR3 is made up of 16 amino acids. V was shortened by 0 bases and J by 1 base, with 11 bases between the two germline ends. The receptor comes from a woman in her forties or fifties who had recovered from COVID-19. V gene TRBV7-2 combines with J gene TRBJ2-3; tentative D call: TRBD1 (5 bases). The sequenced sample was PBMCs or T cells enriched from blood (not recorded which). Here the CDR3 reads CASSLAGPYRTDTQYF. The DNA for the CDR3 is TGTGCCAGCAGCTTAGCGGGGCCATACCGCACAGATACGCAGTATTTT.